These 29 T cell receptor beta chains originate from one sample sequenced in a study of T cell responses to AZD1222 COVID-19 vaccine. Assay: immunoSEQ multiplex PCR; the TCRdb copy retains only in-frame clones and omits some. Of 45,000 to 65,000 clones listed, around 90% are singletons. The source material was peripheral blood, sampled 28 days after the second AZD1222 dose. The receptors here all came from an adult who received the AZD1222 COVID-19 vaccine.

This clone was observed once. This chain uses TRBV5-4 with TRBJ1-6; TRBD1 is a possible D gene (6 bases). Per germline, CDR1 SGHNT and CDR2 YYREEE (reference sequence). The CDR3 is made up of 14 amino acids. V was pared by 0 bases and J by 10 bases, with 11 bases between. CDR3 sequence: CASSLEGVQSPLHF. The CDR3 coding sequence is TGTGCCAGCAGCTTGGAGGGGGTGCAATCACCCCTCCACTTT.

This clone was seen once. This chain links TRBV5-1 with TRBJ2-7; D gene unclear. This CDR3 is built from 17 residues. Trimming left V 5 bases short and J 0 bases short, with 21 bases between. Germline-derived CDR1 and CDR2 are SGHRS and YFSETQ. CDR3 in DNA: TGCGCCAGCAGAGAAGGACCCGGGCCTTCTAGCTCCTACGAGCAGTACTTC. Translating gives CASREGPGPSSSYEQYF.

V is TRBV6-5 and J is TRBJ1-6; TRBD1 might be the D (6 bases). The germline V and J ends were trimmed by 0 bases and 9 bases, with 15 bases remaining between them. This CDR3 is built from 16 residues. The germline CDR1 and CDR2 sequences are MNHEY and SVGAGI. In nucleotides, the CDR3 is TGTGCCAGCAGTTACTCGGCCAGGGGCTCTGGTTCACCCCTCCACTTT. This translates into CASSYSARGSGSPLHF.

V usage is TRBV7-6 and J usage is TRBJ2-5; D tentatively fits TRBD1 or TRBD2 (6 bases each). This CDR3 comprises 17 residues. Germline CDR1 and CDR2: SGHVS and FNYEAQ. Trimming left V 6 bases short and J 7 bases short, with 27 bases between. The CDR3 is CASRLGSGAGLVSTQYF. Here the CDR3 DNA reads TGTGCCAGCAGACTGGGTTCGGGGGCGGGACTGGTATCGACCCAGTACTTC.

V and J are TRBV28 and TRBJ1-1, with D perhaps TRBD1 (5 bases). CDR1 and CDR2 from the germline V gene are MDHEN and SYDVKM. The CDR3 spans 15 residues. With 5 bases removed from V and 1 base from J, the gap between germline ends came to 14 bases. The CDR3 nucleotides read TGTGCCAGCAGTAGTCCGGGACGCCGGAACACTGAAGCTTTCTTT. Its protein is CASSSPGRRNTEAFF.

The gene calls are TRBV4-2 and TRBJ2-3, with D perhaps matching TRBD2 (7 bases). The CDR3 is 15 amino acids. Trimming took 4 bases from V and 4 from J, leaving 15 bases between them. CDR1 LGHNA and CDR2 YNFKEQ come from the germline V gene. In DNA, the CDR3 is TGTGCCAGCAGCCCAAGGGGAGGGGGGGCAGATACGCAGTATTTT. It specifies CASSPRGGGADTQYF.

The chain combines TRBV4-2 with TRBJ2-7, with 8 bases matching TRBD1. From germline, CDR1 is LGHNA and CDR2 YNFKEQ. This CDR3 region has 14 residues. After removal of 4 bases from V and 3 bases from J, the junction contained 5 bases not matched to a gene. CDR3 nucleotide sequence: TGTGCCAGCAGCCCACGGACAGGGAGCTACGAGCAGTACTTC. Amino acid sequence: CASSPRTGSYEQYF.

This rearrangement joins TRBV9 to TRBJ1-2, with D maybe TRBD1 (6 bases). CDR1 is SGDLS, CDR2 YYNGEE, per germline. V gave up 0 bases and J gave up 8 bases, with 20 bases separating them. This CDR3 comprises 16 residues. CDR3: CASSVGSGWRQGGYTF. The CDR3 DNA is TGTGCCAGCAGCGTAGGGTCAGGCTGGCGCCAGGGGGGCTACACCTTC.

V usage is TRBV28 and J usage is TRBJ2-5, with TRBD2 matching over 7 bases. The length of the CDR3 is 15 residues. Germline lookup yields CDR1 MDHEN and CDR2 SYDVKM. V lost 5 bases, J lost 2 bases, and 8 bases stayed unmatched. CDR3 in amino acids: CASSTSLANQETQYF. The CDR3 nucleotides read TGTGCCAGCAGTACCTCACTAGCGAATCAAGAGACCCAGTACTTC.

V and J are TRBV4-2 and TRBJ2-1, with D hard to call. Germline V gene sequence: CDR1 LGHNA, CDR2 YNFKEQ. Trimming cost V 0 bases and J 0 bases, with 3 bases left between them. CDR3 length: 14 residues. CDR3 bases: TGTGCCAGCAGCCAAGAGAGCTCCTACAATGAGCAGTTCTTC. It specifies CASSQESSYNEQFF.

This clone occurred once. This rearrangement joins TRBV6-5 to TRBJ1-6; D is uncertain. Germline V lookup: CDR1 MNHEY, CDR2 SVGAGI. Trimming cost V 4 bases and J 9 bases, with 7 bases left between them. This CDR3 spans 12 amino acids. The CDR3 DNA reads TGTGCCAGCAGTTGGATTAGTTCACCCCTCCACTTT. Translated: CASSWISSPLHF.

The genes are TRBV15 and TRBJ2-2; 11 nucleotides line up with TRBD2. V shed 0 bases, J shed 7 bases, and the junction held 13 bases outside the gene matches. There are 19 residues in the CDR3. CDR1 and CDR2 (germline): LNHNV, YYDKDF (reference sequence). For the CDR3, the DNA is TGTGCCACCAGCAGAGATGGGGGTAGCGGGAGGGCCCGAATCGGGGAGCTGTTTTTT. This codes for CATSRDGGSGRARIGELFF.

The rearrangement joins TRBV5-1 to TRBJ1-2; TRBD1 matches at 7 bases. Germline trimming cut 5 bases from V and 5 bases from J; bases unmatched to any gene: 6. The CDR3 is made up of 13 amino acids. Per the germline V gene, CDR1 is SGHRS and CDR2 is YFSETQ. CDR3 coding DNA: TGCGCCAGCAGTTCGACAGGGAGGTATGGCTACACCTTC. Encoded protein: CASSSTGRYGYTF.

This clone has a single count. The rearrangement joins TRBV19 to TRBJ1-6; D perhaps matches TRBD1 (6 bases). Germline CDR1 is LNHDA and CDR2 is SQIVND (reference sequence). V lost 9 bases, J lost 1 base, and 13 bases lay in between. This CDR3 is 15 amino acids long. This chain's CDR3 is CASGQPGSYNSPLHF. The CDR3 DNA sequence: TGTGCCAGCGGACAGCCGGGGTCCTATAATTCACCCCTCCACTTT.

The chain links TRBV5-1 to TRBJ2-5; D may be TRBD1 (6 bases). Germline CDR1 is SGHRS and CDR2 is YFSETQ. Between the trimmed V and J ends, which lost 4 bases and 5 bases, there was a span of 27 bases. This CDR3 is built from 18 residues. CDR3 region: CASSRGPGGVGAGETQYF. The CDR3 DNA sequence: TGCGCCAGCAGCCGAGGGCCTGGCGGAGTGGGGGCTGGGGAGACCCAGTACTTC.

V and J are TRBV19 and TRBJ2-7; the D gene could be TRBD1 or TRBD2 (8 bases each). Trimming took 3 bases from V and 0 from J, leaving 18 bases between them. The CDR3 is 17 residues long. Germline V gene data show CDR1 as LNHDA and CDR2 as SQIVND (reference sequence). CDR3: CASSMMTGAGGSYEQYF. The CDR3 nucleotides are TGTGCCAGTAGTATGATGACAGGGGCGGGAGGCTCCTACGAGCAGTACTTC.

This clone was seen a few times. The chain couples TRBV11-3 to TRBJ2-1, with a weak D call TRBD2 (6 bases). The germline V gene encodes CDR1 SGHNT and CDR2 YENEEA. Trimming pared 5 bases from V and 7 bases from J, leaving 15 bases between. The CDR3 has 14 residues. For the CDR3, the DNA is TGTGCCAGCAGCCCCAGATCTAGCGTAAATGAGCAGTTCTTC. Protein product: CASSPRSSVNEQFF.

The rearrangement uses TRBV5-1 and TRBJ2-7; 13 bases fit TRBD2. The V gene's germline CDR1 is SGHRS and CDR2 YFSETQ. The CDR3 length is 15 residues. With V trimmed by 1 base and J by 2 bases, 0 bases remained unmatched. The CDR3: CASSLTSGRAYEQYF. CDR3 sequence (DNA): TGCGCCAGCAGCTTGACTAGCGGGAGGGCCTACGAGCAGTACTTC.

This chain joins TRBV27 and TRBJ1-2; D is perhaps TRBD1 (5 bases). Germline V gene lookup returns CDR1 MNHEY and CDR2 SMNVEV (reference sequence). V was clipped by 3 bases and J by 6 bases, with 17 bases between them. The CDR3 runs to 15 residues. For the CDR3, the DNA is TGTGCCAGCAGTTTCGATGACAGACCTAGAGATGGCTACACCTTC. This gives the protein CASSFDDRPRDGYTF.

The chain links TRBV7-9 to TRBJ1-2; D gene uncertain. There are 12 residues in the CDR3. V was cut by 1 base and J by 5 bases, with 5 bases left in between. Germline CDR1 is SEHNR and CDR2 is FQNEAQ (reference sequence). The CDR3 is CASSLVGYGYTF. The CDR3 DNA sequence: TGTGCCAGCAGCTTAGTGGGGTATGGCTACACCTTC.

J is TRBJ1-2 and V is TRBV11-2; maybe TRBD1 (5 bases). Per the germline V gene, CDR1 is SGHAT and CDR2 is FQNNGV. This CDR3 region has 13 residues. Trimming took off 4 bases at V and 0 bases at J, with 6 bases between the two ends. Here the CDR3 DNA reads TGTGCCAGCAGCTCGACAGCTAACTATGGCTACACCTTC. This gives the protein CASSSTANYGYTF.

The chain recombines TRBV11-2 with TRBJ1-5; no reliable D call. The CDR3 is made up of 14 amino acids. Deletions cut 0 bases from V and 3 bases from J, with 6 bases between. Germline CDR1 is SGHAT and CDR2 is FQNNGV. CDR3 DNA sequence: TGTGCCAGCAGCTTAGACAGAATCAATCAGCCCCAGCATTTT. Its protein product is CASSLDRINQPQHF.

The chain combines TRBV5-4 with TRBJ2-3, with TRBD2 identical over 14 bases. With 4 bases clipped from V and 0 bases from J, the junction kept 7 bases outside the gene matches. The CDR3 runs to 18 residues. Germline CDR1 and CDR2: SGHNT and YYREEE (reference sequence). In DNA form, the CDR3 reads TGTGCCAGCAGCCCCGGGACTAGCGGGAGCCCTAGCACAGATACGCAGTATTTT. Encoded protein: CASSPGTSGSPSTDTQYF. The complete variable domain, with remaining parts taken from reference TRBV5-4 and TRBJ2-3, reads ETGVTQSPTHLIKTRGQQVTLRCSSQSGHNTVSWYQQALGQGPQFIFQYYREEENGRGNFPPRFSGLQFPNYSSELNVNALELDDSALYLCASSPGTSGSPSTDTQYFGPGTRLTVL.

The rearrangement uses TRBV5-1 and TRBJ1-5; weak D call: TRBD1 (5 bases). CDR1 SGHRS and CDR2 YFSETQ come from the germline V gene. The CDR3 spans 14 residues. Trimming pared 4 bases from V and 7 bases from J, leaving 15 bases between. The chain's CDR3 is CASSLGVSGQPQHF. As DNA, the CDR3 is TGCGCCAGCAGCCTAGGGGTTTCCGGGCAGCCCCAGCATTTT.

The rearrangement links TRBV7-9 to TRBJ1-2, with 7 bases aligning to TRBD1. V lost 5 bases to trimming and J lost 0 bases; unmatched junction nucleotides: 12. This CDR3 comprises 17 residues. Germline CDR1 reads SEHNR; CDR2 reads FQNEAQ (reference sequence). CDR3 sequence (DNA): TGTGCCAGCAGCCCCTGGGACAGTCTAGCCCCTAACTATGGCTACACCTTC. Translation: CASSPWDSLAPNYGYTF.

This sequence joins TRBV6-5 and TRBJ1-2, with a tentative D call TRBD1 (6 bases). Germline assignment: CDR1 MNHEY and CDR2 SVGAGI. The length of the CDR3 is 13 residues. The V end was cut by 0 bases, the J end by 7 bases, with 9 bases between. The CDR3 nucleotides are TGTGCCAGCAGTTACTCGGGGGCGCCTGGCTACACCTTC. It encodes CASSYSGAPGYTF.

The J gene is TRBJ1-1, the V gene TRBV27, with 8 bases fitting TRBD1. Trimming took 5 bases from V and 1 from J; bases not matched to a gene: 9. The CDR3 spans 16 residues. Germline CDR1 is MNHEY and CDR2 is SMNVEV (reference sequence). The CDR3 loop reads CASSLDRATKNTEAFF. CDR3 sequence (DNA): TGTGCCAGCAGTCTGGACAGGGCCACCAAGAACACTGAAGCTTTCTTT.

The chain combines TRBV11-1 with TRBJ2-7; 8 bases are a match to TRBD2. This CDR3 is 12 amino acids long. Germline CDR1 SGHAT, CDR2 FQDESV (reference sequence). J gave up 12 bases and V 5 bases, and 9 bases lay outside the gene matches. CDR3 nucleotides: TGTGCCAGCAGCGCAACGACCAGCGGGAGGTACTTC. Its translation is CASSATTSGRYF.

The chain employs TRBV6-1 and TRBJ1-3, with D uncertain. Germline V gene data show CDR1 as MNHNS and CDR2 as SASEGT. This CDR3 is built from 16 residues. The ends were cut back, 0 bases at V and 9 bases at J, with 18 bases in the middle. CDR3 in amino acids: CASSEALNTPSSTIYF. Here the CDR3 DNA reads TGTGCCAGCAGTGAAGCACTTAACACCCCCTCTTCCACCATATATTTT.